The rows below give T cell receptor beta chains drawn from one sample of a study of shared clonotypes between healthy human individuals. Using immunoSEQ multiplex PCR, the repertoire was profiled, and TCRdb retains in-frame clones only, with some absent. The sample records some 1.5 million clones, nearly 99% being singletons. The sample was naive CD4+ T cells sorted from blood. The source is a man aged 30 to 39 in good health. CDR3s include the opening cysteine and the closing phenylalanine or tryptophan. D genes are given only for firm matches. A clone size is listed for some rows: how often the clone was seen (once, few, many), or a class if it is expanded.

clone size	V gene	D gene	J gene	CDR3 DNA	CDR3 protein
NA	TRBV28	NA	TRBJ2-7	TGTGCCAGCACTACCGTTGGGGAAGTCGACGAGCAGTACTTC	CASTTVGEVDEQYF
NA	TRBV2	NA	TRBJ2-7	TGTGCCAGCAGTGTTGAGATAGCCTACGAGCAGTACTTC	CASSVEIAYEQYF
NA	TRBV29-1	TRBD1	TRBJ2-1	TGCAGCGTTAACAGGGGCAATGAGCAGTTCTTC	CSVNRGNEQFF
NA	TRBV5-1	TRBD2	TRBJ2-1	TGCGCCAGCAGCTTGGCCGCTAGCGGGAGATACAATGAGCAGTTCTTC	CASSLAASGRYNEQFF
once	TRBV5-1	TRBD2	TRBJ2-3	TGCGCCAGCAAACTTGGCGGGAGGGTGACAGATACGCAGTATTTT	CASKLGGRVTDTQYF
NA	TRBV10-3	NA	TRBJ2-3	TGTGCCATCAGTGATCGGAGCGGACTAAGCACAGATACGCAGTATTTT	CAISDRSGLSTDTQYF
NA	TRBV5-6	NA	TRBJ1-5	TGTGCCAGCAGCTTTGGGGGAAAGGCGAATCAGCCCCAGCATTTT	CASSFGGKANQPQHF
NA	TRBV11-3	NA	TRBJ2-2	TGTGCCAGCAGCTCCCAGTCAGGGATAGGGGTCGGGGAGCTGTTTTTT	CASSSQSGIGVGELFF
NA	TRBV6-1	TRBD2	TRBJ2-7	TGTGCCAGCAGTGAAGAATGGGGAGGGGTGCAGTACTTC	CASSEEWGGVQYF
NA	TRBV5-6	TRBD1	TRBJ2-5	TGTGCCAGCAGCTTGGGACAGGGGACGCAAGAGACCCAGTACTTC	CASSLGQGTQETQYF
NA	TRBV9	NA	TRBJ1-2	TGTGCCAGCGGCGGGGAACGGCGAGGGGCTAACTATGGCTACACCTTC	CASGGERRGANYGYTF
once	TRBV15	NA	TRBJ2-7	TGTGCCACCAGCAGGGACCGCCCCTTGGAGCAGTACTTC	CATSRDRPLEQYF
NA	TRBV5-1	NA	TRBJ2-3	TGCGCCAGCAGCCTGGGGAGCACAGATACGCAGTATTTT	CASSLGSTDTQYF